Below, 5 T cell receptor beta chains from the same sample are listed, as sequenced in a study of blood T cell repertoires in COVID-19. The protocol was immunoSEQ multiplex PCR, while the TCRdb copy is restricted to in-frame clones and leaves out a portion. This sample has about 150,000 clones; 80% to 90% occur once, and the top ten carry about 2.4%. The specimen sequenced was peripheral blood. The receptors come from an older woman with acute or convalescent COVID-19.

The chain couples TRBV6-6 to TRBJ1-6, with D perhaps matching TRBD1 (6 bases). Germline V CDR1 and CDR2: MNHNY, SVGAGI (reference sequence). The CDR3 has 17 residues. Between the trimmed V and J ends, which lost 5 bases and 10 bases, there was a span of 24 bases. CDR3 sequence (DNA): TGTGCCAGCAGTCCCGTCGGGGTTCAAGGGGGAAACTCACCCCTCCACTTT. This codes for CASSPVGVQGGNSPLHF.

The chain combines TRBV20-1 with TRBJ1-5; 7 nucleotides agree with TRBD1. V shed 3 bases and J 4 bases; nucleotides not matched to a gene: 6. The CDR3 covers 14 residues. Germline loops: CDR1 DFQATT, CDR2 SNEGSKA (reference sequence). CDR3 loop: CSASLGTANQPQHF. The CDR3 DNA follows: TGCAGTGCTAGTCTTGGGACAGCAAATCAGCCCCAGCATTTT.

V is TRBV5-8 and J is TRBJ2-5; 10 bases line up with TRBD1. This CDR3 has 16 amino acids. Trimming removed 1 base from V and 2 bases from J; junction bases left unmatched: 5. CDR1 and CDR2 from the germline V gene are SGHTS and YDEGEE. The chain's CDR3 is CASSLWTGGGQETQYF. The CDR3 DNA is TGTGCCAGCAGCTTGTGGACAGGGGGGGGACAAGAGACCCAGTACTTC. Drawing the rest from reference TRBV5-8 and TRBJ2-5, the complete variable domain is EAGVTQSPTHLIKTRGQQATLRCSPISGHTSVYWYQQALGLGLQFLLWYDEGEERNRGNFPPRFSGRQFPNYSSELNVNALELEDSALYLCASSLWTGGGQETQYFGPGTRLLVL.

In this sample, this clone turned up once. The chain employs TRBV7-8 and TRBJ2-1; D may be TRBD1 (6 bases). Trimming shortened V by 5 bases and J by 4 bases, and 18 bases separated the two germline ends. Germline V gene lookup returns CDR1 SGHVS and CDR2 FQNEAQ. The CDR3 consists of 16 residues. CDR3 sequence (DNA): TGTGCCAGCAGCAGGACAGATCGACTCCTTTACAATGAGCAGTTCTTC. Protein: CASSRTDRLLYNEQFF.

The J gene is TRBJ1-5, the V gene TRBV30, with D tentatively TRBD1 (5 bases). CDR1 GTSNPN and CDR2 SVGIG come from the germline V gene (reference sequence). The CDR3 has 13 amino acids. Trimming took off 0 bases at V and 6 bases at J, with 9 bases between the two ends. The CDR3 protein is CAWSVGGGQPQHF. Written as DNA, the CDR3 is TGTGCCTGGAGTGTTGGGGGGGGTCAGCCCCAGCATTTT.